The sequence of this TCR beta chain was determined in a study of T-cell memory formation after mild COVID-19. On the study more broadly: The two donors had largely donor-specific TCR clusters. Study-level results: Clones contracting over day 15 to 85 were CD4/CD8 balanced, with later expanders leaning CD4+. Pre-infection memory carried some responding clones, suggesting that cross-reactive memory joined.

Comments on this clonotype: Its antigen is as yet unknown.

Researchers used 5'RACE with constant-segment primers to make TCR alpha and TCR beta cDNA libraries that carry sample barcodes and UMIs. TCRdb re-called the 5' RACE reads with MiXCR, one entry per CDR3 protein. The sample carries roughly 200,000 distinct CDR3 sequences, about a fifth recorded once. V dropped 2 bases and J dropped 1 base, with 14 bases sitting between them. This CDR3 contains 16 residues. Germline CDR1 and CDR2: MNHNS and SASEGT. Sequenced material: PBMCs or a T cell subset sorted from them (not recorded which). This chain connects TRBV6-1 to TRBJ1-1, with D uncertain. This clonotype originated in an adult woman who had mild COVID-19 (a few samples of this study predate the infection). Cell type and time point are not known. CDR3 bases: TGTGCCAGCAGTGAACAGCCATTTCGGTCGAACACTGAAGCTTTCTTT. Residues: CASSEQPFRSNTEAFF.